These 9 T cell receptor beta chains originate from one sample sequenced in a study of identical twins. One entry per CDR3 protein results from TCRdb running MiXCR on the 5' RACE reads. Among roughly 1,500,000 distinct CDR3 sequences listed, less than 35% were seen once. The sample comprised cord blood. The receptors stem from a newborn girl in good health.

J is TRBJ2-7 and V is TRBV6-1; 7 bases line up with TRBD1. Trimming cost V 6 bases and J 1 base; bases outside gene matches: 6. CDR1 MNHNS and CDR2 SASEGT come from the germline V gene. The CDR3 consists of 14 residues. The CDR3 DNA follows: TGTGCCAGCAGGGACAGGTCCGTATCCTACGAGCAGTACTTC. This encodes CASRDRSVSYEQYF.

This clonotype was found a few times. This CDR3 is CSARLRVWRLAGGNEQYF. DNA of the CDR3: TGCAGTGCTAGATTAAGAGTGTGGCGGCTAGCGGGAGGAAACGAGCAGTACTTC. The chain is built from TRBV20-1 and TRBJ2-7, with 11 positions matching TRBD2. V was clipped by 2 bases and J by 5 bases; unmatched bases: 17. CDR3 size: 18 residues. The germline CDR1 and CDR2 sequences are DFQATT and SNEGSKA (reference sequence).

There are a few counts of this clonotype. The CDR3 coding sequence is TGTGCCACCAGCCGGATAAGGGGTAACGCAGATACGCAGTATTTT. Amino acid sequence: CATSRIRGNADTQYF. The chain carries TRBV15 and TRBJ2-3, with D maybe TRBD1 (5 bases). The CDR3 totals 15 residues. With 5 bases removed from V and 4 bases from J, the gap between germline ends came to 16 bases. The germline CDR1 and CDR2 sequences are LNHNV and YYDKDF (reference sequence).

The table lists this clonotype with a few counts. The CDR3: CASGTSGYTQYF. The CDR3 DNA is TGTGCTAGTGGAACTAGCGGGTATACGCAGTATTTT. V usage is TRBV12-5 and J usage is TRBJ2-3; 9 bases match TRBD2. The CDR3 loop spans 12 amino acids. The V segment lost 6 bases and the J segment 7 bases; nucleotides outside the gene matches: 2. CDR1 LGHNT and CDR2 FRNRAP come from the germline V gene.

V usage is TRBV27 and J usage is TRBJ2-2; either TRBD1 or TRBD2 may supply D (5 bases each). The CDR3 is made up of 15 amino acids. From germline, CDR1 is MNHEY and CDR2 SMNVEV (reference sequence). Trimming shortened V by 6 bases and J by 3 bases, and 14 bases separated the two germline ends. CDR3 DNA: TGTGCCAGCAGCTCAGGGACCGTTGACACCGGGGAGCTGTTTTTT. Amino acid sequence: CASSSGTVDTGELFF.

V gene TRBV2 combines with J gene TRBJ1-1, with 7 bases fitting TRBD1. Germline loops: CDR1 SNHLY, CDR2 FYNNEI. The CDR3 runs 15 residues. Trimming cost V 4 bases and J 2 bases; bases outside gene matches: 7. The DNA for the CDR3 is TGTGCCAGCAGTGTGGACAGGTTGACTAACACTGAAGCTTTCTTT. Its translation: CASSVDRLTNTEAFF.

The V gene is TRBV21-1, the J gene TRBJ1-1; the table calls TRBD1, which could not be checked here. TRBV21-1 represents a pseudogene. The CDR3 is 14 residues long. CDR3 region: CASSKTPGATEAFF. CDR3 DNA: TGTGCCAGCAGCAAAACTCCAGGGGCCACTGAAGCTTTCTTT.

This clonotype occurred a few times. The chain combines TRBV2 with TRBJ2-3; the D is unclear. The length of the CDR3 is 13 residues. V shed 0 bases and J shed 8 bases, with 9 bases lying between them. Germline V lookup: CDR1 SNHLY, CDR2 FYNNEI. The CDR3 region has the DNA TGTGCCAGCAGTGAAGCGCCTAGGAGTACGCAGTATTTT. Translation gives CASSEAPRSTQYF.

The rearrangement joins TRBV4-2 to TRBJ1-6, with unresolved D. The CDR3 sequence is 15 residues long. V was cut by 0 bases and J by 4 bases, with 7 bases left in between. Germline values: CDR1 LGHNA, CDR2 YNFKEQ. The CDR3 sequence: CASSQDQVYNSPLHF. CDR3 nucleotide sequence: TGTGCCAGCAGCCAAGATCAGGTGTATAATTCACCCCTCCACTTT.